This T cell receptor (beta chain) derives from a study of control samples from healthy donors and cancer patients. This clone is a singleton in its sample. Libraries were prepared by immunoSEQ multiplex PCR; TCRdb keeps only in-frame clonotypes and omits some of them. The sample has over 70,000 clones, approximately 88% seen once. This TCR was sampled from a woman between 50 and 59 years old with colorectal cancer. The sequenced sample was PBMCs.

The CDR3 reads CASSFLAGGLEQFF. As DNA, the CDR3 is TGTGCCAGCAGCTTCTTAGCGGGGGGGCTTGAGCAGTTCTTC. The J gene is TRBJ2-1, the V gene TRBV7-9; 11 positions match TRBD2. This CDR3 is built from 14 residues. The germline gives CDR1 SEHNR, CDR2 FQNEAQ (reference sequence). V dropped 3 bases and J dropped 9; count of bases not matched to a gene: 4.